This entry describes one T cell receptor beta chain. The target antigen is unknown. Using a J-beta primer mix together with a sample-barcoded 5' primer, a second PCR was run for roughly 7 to 11 cycles. TCRdb ran MiXCR on the 5' RACE reads and lists one entry per CDR3 protein. This sample has a few hundred thousand distinct CDR3 sequences, with approximately 27% found just once. V shed 2 bases and J 1 base; nucleotides not matched to a gene: 4. CDR1 is MGHRA and CDR2 is YSYEKL in the germline V gene. The CDR3 has 15 amino acids. This specimen comes from a study of blood T cells in healthy people across ages. Regarding the study as a whole: TCR beta diversity correlated strongly with naive T cell percentage.

This chain uses TRBV4-1 with TRBJ2-7; TRBD1 aligns across 8 bases. The source material was blood. The receptor was isolated from a woman in her 70s in good health. CDR3 bases: TGCGCCAGCAGCCAACCGGGACAGGCATCCTACGAGCAGTACTTC. Amino acids: CASSQPGQASYEQYF.